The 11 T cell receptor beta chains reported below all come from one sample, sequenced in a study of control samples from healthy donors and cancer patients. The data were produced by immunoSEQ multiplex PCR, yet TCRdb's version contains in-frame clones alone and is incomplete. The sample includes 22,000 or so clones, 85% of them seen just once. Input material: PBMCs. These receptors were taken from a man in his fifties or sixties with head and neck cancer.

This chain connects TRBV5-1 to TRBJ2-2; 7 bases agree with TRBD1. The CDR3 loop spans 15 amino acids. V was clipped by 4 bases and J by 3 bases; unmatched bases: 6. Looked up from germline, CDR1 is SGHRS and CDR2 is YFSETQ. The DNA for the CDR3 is TGCGCCAGCAGCCCGGGACAGTCCTACACCGGGGAGCTGTTTTTT. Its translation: CASSPGQSYTGELFF.

As DNA, the CDR3 is TGTGCCAGCATCCGGTGGGGCGTCCACGAGCAGTACTTC. Encoded protein: CASIRWGVHEQYF. The chain couples TRBV6-5 to TRBJ2-7, with a weak D call TRBD1 (5 bases). Germline CDR1 is MNHEY and CDR2 is SVGAGI. Trimming pared 7 bases from V and 5 bases from J, leaving 15 bases between. This CDR3 has 13 residues.

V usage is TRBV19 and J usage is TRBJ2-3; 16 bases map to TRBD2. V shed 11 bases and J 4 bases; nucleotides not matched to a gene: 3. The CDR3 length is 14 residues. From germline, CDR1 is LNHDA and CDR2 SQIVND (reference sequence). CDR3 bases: TGTGCCGGGGGACTAGCGGGAGGGCCAGATACGCAGTATTTT. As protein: CAGGLAGGPDTQYF.

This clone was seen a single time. The CDR3 nucleotides read TGTGCAAGTCGCTTGCGGGGGCGGCAAGGGGGCTACACCTTC. Protein product: CASRLRGRQGGYTF. The V call is TRBV12-2, the J call TRBJ1-2. TRBV12-2 is flagged as a pseudogene. The CDR3 sequence is 14 residues long.

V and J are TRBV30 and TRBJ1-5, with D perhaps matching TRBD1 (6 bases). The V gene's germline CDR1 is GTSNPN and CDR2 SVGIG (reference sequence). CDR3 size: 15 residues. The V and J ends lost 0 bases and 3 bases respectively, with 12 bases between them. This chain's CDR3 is CAWSVGGGFNQPQHF. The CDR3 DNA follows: TGTGCCTGGAGTGTAGGGGGTGGGTTCAATCAGCCCCAGCATTTT.

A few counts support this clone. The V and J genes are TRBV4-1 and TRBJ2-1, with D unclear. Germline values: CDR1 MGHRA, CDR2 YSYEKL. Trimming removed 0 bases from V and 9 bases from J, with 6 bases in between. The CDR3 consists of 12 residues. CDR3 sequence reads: CASSQDTFEQFF. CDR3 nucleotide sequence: TGCGCCAGCAGCCAAGATACGTTTGAGCAGTTCTTC.

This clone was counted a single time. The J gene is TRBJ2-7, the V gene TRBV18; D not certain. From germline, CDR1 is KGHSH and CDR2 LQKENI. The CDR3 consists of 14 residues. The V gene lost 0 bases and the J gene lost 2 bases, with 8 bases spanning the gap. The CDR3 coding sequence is TGTGCCAGCTCACCACCCGGCGGTGCCTACGAGCAGTACTTC. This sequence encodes CASSPPGGAYEQYF.

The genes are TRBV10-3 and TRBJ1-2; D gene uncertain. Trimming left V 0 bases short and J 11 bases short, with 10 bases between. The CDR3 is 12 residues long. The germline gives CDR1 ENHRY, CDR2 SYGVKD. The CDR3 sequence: CAISESQIRYTF. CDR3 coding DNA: TGTGCCATCAGTGAGTCACAGATCCGGTACACCTTC.

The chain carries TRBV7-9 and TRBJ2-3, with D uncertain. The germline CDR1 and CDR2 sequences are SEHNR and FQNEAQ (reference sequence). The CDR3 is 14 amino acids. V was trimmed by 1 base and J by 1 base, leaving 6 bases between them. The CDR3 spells CASSLEGRTDTQYF. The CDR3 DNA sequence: TGTGCCAGCAGCTTAGAAGGCCGCACAGATACGCAGTATTTT.

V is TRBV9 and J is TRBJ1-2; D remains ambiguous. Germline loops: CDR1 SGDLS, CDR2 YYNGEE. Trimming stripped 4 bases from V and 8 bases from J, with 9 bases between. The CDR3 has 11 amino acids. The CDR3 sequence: CASSSSMGYTF. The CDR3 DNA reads TGTGCCAGCAGCTCGAGTATGGGCTACACCTTC. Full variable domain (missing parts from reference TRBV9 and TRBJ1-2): DSGVTQTPKHLITATGQRVTLRCSPRSGDLSVYWYQQSLDQGLQFLIQYYNGEERAKGNILERFSAQQFPDLHSELNLSSLELGDSALYFCASSSSMGYTFGSGTRLTVV.

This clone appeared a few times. This CDR3 reads CASSPPSGRGTEQYF. The CDR3 DNA reads TGTGCCAGCAGCCCTCCTAGTGGGAGGGGTACCGAGCAGTACTTC. J is TRBJ2-7 and V is TRBV3-1 (or the pseudogene TRBV3-2); 7 bases align to TRBD2. CDR3 length equals 15 residues. Per the germline V gene, CDR1 is LGHDT and CDR2 is YNNKEL (reference sequence). With V trimmed by 4 bases and J by 6 bases, 12 bases remained unmatched.